The clone carrying this T cell receptor (beta chain) turned up a few times. Its antigen is still unknown. The data belong to a study of cytomegalovirus exposure and HLA in healthy donors. Study-wide findings and caveats: Versus the approximately 720-donor mean, an Asian-associated ancestry cluster reportedly showed fewer N-insertions in a later analysis.

V was pared by 2 bases and J by 5 bases, with 12 bases between. Germline CDR1 is PRHDT and CDR2 is FYEKMQ (reference sequence). CDR3 length: 14 residues. It was with 60 Vbeta and 13 Jbeta primers that the PCR ran. Sequenced by immunoSEQ multiplex PCR; TCRdb stores in-frame clones only, minus some. There are about 210,000 clones in the sample; 70% to 80% occur only once, and approximately 0.4% lies in the top ten. The source is a male donor in good health and CMV-seropositive. Sequencing was performed on PBMCs. The chain combines TRBV13 with TRBJ2-5; TRBD2 might be the D (7 bases). CDR3 coding DNA: TGTGCCAGCAGCTTACGGGGGGCCGGGGAGACCCAGTACTTC. It is translated as CASSLRGAGETQYF.